Below are 26 T cell receptor beta chains sequenced from a single sample in a study of post-analysis software for immune sequencing data. Notes on the study in general: Five or six TRBV segments appeared more often in patients than in controls, and TRBV5-6, TRBV5-1 and TRBV20-1 were among these.

Which antigens these TCRs recognize remains unknown. TCR beta cDNA libraries included unique molecular identifiers. TCRdb called the PCR reads again in MiXCR, with one record for every CDR3 protein. The sample has under 200,000 distinct CDR3 sequences, 29% seen once. Material for sequencing was blood. The receptors were sampled from a girl aged 2-17 years with multiple sclerosis.

This clonotype was seen only a few times. The rearrangement links TRBV3-1 to TRBJ2-1, with 8 positions matching TRBD1. Germline V gives CDR1 LGHDT, CDR2 YNNKEL (reference sequence). CDR3 length: 16 residues. V trimming: 1 base; J trimming: 6 bases; junction bases outside the gene matches: 8. The CDR3 sequence: CASSQGWDRLFNEQFF. CDR3 coding DNA: TGTGCCAGCAGCCAAGGATGGGACAGGTTGTTCAATGAGCAGTTCTTC.

The chain employs TRBV5-1 and TRBJ2-5, with D perhaps matching TRBD1 (6 bases). Trimming shortened V by 4 bases and J by 11 bases, and 21 bases separated the two germline ends. The length of the CDR3 is 14 residues. Germline CDR1 and CDR2: SGHRS and YFSETQ. The CDR3 DNA is TGCGCCAGCAGCCTCCAGCGACAGGAGGCTGAGCAGTACTTC. Translating it yields CASSLQRQEAEQYF.

Regarding this clonotype: An end of the junction differs from the germline gene, which may be a read error. The chain has TRBV7-2 and TRBJ2-1; D is possibly TRBD1 (5 bases). Germline-derived CDR1 and CDR2 are SGHTA and FQGNSA. The CDR3 extends over 14 amino acids. CDR3 DNA: TGTGCCGGCAGCCCCAGGGCGTTCTACAATGAGCAGTTCTTC. Protein product: CAGSPRAFYNEQFF.

In this sample, this clonotype turned up many times. V and J are TRBV7-9 and TRBJ2-5; D gene unclear. The V end lost 2 bases, the J end lost 5 bases, and 15 bases lay between the germline ends. This CDR3 spans 15 amino acids. The V gene's germline CDR1 is SEHNR and CDR2 FQNEAQ (reference sequence). The CDR3 loop is CASSLSSLKRETQYF. The CDR3 DNA sequence: TGTGCCAGCAGCTTATCGAGCTTAAAGAGGGAGACCCAGTACTTC.

This clonotype was found a few times. The rearrangement links TRBV2 to TRBJ1-2, with unresolved D. Trimming pared 2 bases from V and 7 bases from J, leaving 8 bases between. The CDR3 spans 12 residues. Germline V gene data show CDR1 as SNHLY and CDR2 as FYNNEI. The DNA of the CDR3 is TGTGCCAGCAGTGAATATGGGGTTGGCTACACCTTC. This sequence encodes CASSEYGVGYTF.

Details on this clonotype: Possible read error: a much larger clone is one base away. The rearrangement joins TRBV6-5 to TRBJ2-1; tentatively, D is TRBD1 or TRBD2 (5 bases each). V was shortened by 7 bases and J by 9 bases, with 19 bases between the two germline ends. Germline CDR1 MNHEY, CDR2 SVGAGI. CDR3 length: 14 amino acids. The CDR3: CASNRGYGLREQFF. The CDR3 DNA follows: TGTGCCAGCAACCGGGGCTACGGGCTCCGTGAGCAGTTCTTC.

About this clonotype itself: With a much larger clone just one base away, this may be a read error. The chain has TRBV29-1 and TRBJ1-2; TRBD1 might be the D (6 bases). CDR1 is SQVTM and CDR2 is ANQGSEA in the germline V gene. The CDR3 runs 13 residues. In DNA, the CDR3 is TGCAGCGTTTTCTCCCAGGGGAGGGATGGCTACATCTTC. This gives the protein CSVFSQGRDGYIF.

For this clonotype: A much larger clone differs by one base, so this may be a read error. The chain has TRBV29-1 and TRBJ2-4; weak D call: TRBD1 (6 bases). The CDR3 loop spans 13 amino acids. Germline lookup yields CDR1 SQVTM and CDR2 ANQGSEA. The CDR3 here is CSIEGQGQGEQYF. The CDR3 bases are TGCAGCATTGAGGGTCAGGGGCAAGGGGAGCAGTACTTC.

Ten or more counts support this clonotype. The chain links TRBV24-1 to TRBJ2-5; 9 positions match TRBD1. Germline V gene lookup returns CDR1 KGHDR and CDR2 SFDVKD. J was trimmed by 2 bases and V by 6 bases; bases with no gene match: 6. The CDR3 is made up of 15 amino acids. This CDR3 reads CATSKMGQGQETQYF. CDR3 DNA: TGTGCCACCAGTAAAATGGGACAGGGACAAGAGACCCAGTACTTC.

Note on this clonotype: This sequence may be a read error, since a much larger clone differs from it by one base. This chain links TRBV7-9 with TRBJ2-7; D gene ambiguous. Germline-derived CDR1 and CDR2 are SEHNR and FQNEAQ (reference sequence). CDR3 length: 11 residues. The DNA for the CDR3 is TGTACCAGCAGCTTACTCGACGAGCAGTACTTC. It specifies CTSSLLDEQYF.

Notes on this clonotype: With a much larger clone just one base away, this may be a read error. The rearrangement uses TRBV5-1 and TRBJ2-1; D assignment may be TRBD1 or TRBD2 (6 bases each). The CDR3 loop spans 14 amino acids. Trimming stripped 4 bases from V and 10 bases from J, with 18 bases between. The V gene's germline CDR1 is SGHRS and CDR2 YFSETQ. This chain's CDR3 is CASSRSGGLNEQFF. CDR3 bases: TGCGCCAGCAGCCGGAGTGGGGGGCTCAACGAGCAGTTCTTC. Full variable domain (rest looked up from reference TRBV5-1 and TRBJ2-1): KAGVTQTPRYLIKTRGQQVTLSCSPISGHRSVSWYQQTPGQGLQFLFEYFSETQRNKGNFPGRFSGRQFSNSRSEMNVSTLELGDSALYLCASSRSGGLNEQFFGPGTRLTVL.

CDR3 in DNA: TGTGCCAGCAGCTTAGCCGGAGGCAGGCCTCACAATGAGCAGTTCTTC. Translation gives CASSLAGGRPHNEQFF. V usage is TRBV11-2 and J usage is TRBJ2-1; the D gene is possibly TRBD2 (5 bases). CDR1 SGHAT and CDR2 FQNNGV come from the germline V gene. CDR3 length: 16 residues. V was shortened by 1 base and J by 5 bases, with 15 bases between the two germline ends.

The V and J genes are TRBV7-9 and TRBJ2-2; 7 bases line up with TRBD2. V was clipped by 4 bases and J by 6 bases; unmatched bases: 2. Germline-derived CDR1 and CDR2 are SEHNR and FQNEAQ (reference sequence). The CDR3 has 13 amino acids. As DNA, the CDR3 is TGTGCCAGCAGCTACGGACTAGCCGGGGAGCTGTTTTTT. Amino acids: CASSYGLAGELFF.

J is TRBJ2-3 and V is TRBV12-3 or TRBV12-4; TRBD2 aligns across 11 bases. V shed 5 bases and J 13 bases; nucleotides not matched to a gene: 14. CDR3 length: 15 amino acids. CDR3: CASSPSGRNTDAEYF. The DNA for the CDR3 is TGTGCCAGCAGTCCTAGCGGGAGGAATACAGATGCGGAGTATTTT.

This clonotype was found many times. The chain has TRBV10-3 and TRBJ1-1, with D perhaps matching TRBD1 (5 bases). V was clipped by 4 bases and J by 5 bases, with 5 bases between them. This CDR3 spans 11 amino acids. Germline values: CDR1 ENHRY, CDR2 SYGVKD. CDR3 sequence: CAISGGTEAFF. CDR3 DNA: TGTGCCATCAGTGGGGGGACTGAAGCTTTCTTT.

In its sample, this clonotype was seen a few times. The chain links TRBV5-1 to TRBJ2-7, with D uncertain. Trimming left V 4 bases short and J 5 bases short, with 16 bases between. Germline lookup yields CDR1 SGHRS and CDR2 YFSETQ. The CDR3 is 14 residues long. The CDR3 nucleotides read TGCGCCAGCAGCCCCCTCGGGCAGTTCGACGAGCAGTACTTC. It encodes CASSPLGQFDEQYF.

The rearrangement joins TRBV7-2 to TRBJ1-4, with 7 bases fitting TRBD1. Germline lookup yields CDR1 SGHTA and CDR2 FQGNSA. The length of the CDR3 is 14 residues. V lost 4 bases to trimming and J lost 8 bases; unmatched junction nucleotides: 7. The DNA of the CDR3 is TGTGCCAGCAGCTCGCGACAGGGAGTGGAAAAACTGTTTTTT. This sequence encodes CASSSRQGVEKLFF. Together with reference TRBV7-2 and TRBJ1-4, the CDR3 gives the full variable domain: GAGVSQSPSNKVTEKGKDVELRCDPISGHTALYWYRQSLGQGLEFLIYFQGNSAPDKSGLPSDRFSAERTGGSVSTLTIQRTQQEDSAVYLCASSSRQGVEKLFFGSGTQLSVL.

This clonotype was detected only a few times. J is TRBJ1-5 and V is TRBV28; 10 bases match TRBD1. Germline V gene data show CDR1 as MDHEN and CDR2 as SYDVKM. CDR3 length equals 18 residues. With 5 bases clipped from V and 0 bases from J, the junction kept 10 bases outside the gene matches. CDR3: CASSPWGQGSNSNQPQHF. The CDR3 DNA sequence: TGTGCCAGCAGTCCGTGGGGACAGGGGTCGAATAGCAATCAGCCCCAGCATTTT.

This clonotype was detected only once. The rearrangement joins TRBV12-5 to TRBJ1-6; no clear D. This CDR3 is 14 amino acids long. V dropped 2 bases and J dropped 5 bases, with 7 bases sitting between them. Germline lookup yields CDR1 LGHNT and CDR2 FRNRAP. The CDR3 nucleotides read TGTGCTAGTGGTTTGTTTGGGAATAATTCACCCCTCCACTTT. It specifies CASGLFGNNSPLHF. The full variable domain, its missing parts supplied by reference TRBV12-5 and TRBJ1-6, is DARVTQTPRHKVTEMGQEVTMRCQPILGHNTVFWYRQTMMQGLELLAYFRNRAPLDDSGMPKDRFSAEMPDATLATLKIQPSEPRDSAVYFCASGLFGNNSPLHFGNGTRLTVT.

The rearrangement links TRBV5-1 to TRBJ2-1, with a tentative D call TRBD2 (5 bases). The ends were cut back, 0 bases at V and 9 bases at J, with 16 bases in the middle. Germline-derived CDR1 and CDR2 are SGHRS and YFSETQ. The CDR3 length is 15 residues. The CDR3 region is CASSLDGKGVSEQFF. CDR3 DNA: TGCGCCAGCAGCTTGGACGGGAAGGGCGTTAGTGAGCAGTTCTTC.

This clonotype has a handful of counts. This clone may be a read error of a much larger clone one base away. The V gene is TRBV7-9, the J gene TRBJ2-1; the match to TRBD2 covers 10 bases. The trim removed 5 bases at V and 8 bases at J, leaving 9 bases unmatched. The CDR3 is 15 amino acids. Germline V lookup: CDR1 SEHNR, CDR2 FQNEAQ (reference sequence). This CDR3 is CASSPASGGHDEQFF. CDR3 coding DNA: TGTGCCAGCAGCCCCGCTAGCGGGGGCCACGATGAGCAGTTCTTC.

The sample holds many counts of this clonotype. The V call is TRBV29-1, the J call TRBJ2-4; D might be TRBD2 (7 bases). The CDR3 runs to 12 residues. The ends were cut back, 3 bases at V and 8 bases at J, with 11 bases in the middle. Germline CDR1 is SQVTM and CDR2 is ANQGSEA. Here the CDR3 reads CSVEGGADIQYF. The CDR3 DNA follows: TGCAGCGTTGAGGGGGGGGCGGACATTCAGTACTTC.

J is TRBJ2-3 and V is TRBV5-1; maybe TRBD2 (6 bases). Trimming stripped 6 bases from V and 0 bases from J, with 11 bases between. The CDR3 runs to 14 residues. Germline loops: CDR1 SGHRS, CDR2 YFSETQ. The CDR3 DNA reads as TGCGCCAGCACCTGGGGGGACAGCACAGATACGCAGTATTTT. Amino acid sequence: CASTWGDSTDTQYF.

In its sample, this clonotype was seen many times. The V and J genes are TRBV29-1 and TRBJ1-1, with TRBD1 as a possible D gene (5 bases). This CDR3 has 13 amino acids. Trimming left V 1 base short and J 7 bases short, with 13 bases between. CDR1 and CDR2 from the germline V gene are SQVTM and ANQGSEA. DNA of the CDR3: TGCAGCGTTGAAGGGGGGGGTAGCTATGAAGCTTTCTTT. This codes for CSVEGGGSYEAFF.

The rearrangement joins TRBV6-5 to TRBJ2-5; 8 nucleotides align to TRBD2. The V gene's germline CDR1 is MNHEY and CDR2 SVGAGI. The CDR3 spans 15 residues. J was trimmed by 5 bases and V by 5 bases; bases with no gene match: 10. This CDR3 is CASSPRGGLWETQYF. CDR3 bases: TGTGCCAGCAGTCCCCGGGGGGGCTTGTGGGAGACCCAGTACTTC.

V and J are TRBV6-1 and TRBJ1-1; no clear D gene. The V gene's germline CDR1 is MNHNS and CDR2 SASEGT. V was trimmed by 7 bases and J by 6 bases, leaving 9 bases between them. The CDR3 is 11 residues long. In nucleotides, the CDR3 is TGTGCCAGCAAGGATGACCCTGAAGCTTTCTTT. It yields the protein CASKDDPEAFF.